This TCR beta chain was captured in a study of beta chain features in type 1 diabetes. The V gene lost 1 base and the J gene lost 7 bases, with 11 bases spanning the gap. Germline lookup yields CDR1 LNHDA and CDR2 SQIVND (reference sequence). The CDR3 spans 14 residues. Expressed TCRB transcripts were sequenced because the entire RNA isolate underwent reverse transcription. Generated by immunoSEQ multiplex PCR, the TCRdb table keeps only in-frame clones and is missing some. The sample lists 150,000 to 170,000 clones; 7.5% to 10% were seen once. The sample comprised central memory CD4+ T cells from blood. The chain combines TRBV19 with TRBJ1-5; possibly TRBD1 for D (5 bases). The source is a man aged 18 to 30 in good health. The CDR3 coding sequence is TGTGCCAGTAGTATAGGCAGGGTAAGCCAGCCCCAGCATTTT. As protein: CASSIGRVSQPQHF.